This is a list of T cell receptor beta chains from one sample in a study of OX40 agonist ivuxolimab in advanced cancers. The data were produced by immunoSEQ multiplex PCR, yet TCRdb's version contains in-frame clones alone and is incomplete. Of approximately 84,000 clones in the sample, approximately 88% were seen once. The material sequenced was CD4+ or CD8+ T cells sorted from blood, taken in a trial of the OX40 agonist ivuxolimab. These receptors were taken from an adult with an advanced solid tumor such as melanoma, head and neck, liver or kidney cancer. The CDR3 runs from the conserved cysteine through the conserved F or W. Fields, in order: D gene, CDR3 length, clone size, J gene, V gene, CDR3 DNA, CDR3 protein. The D gene is left open where the match is weak. Size values are once, few and many counts, or a class for expanded clones, and some rows have none.

TRBD1 17 few TRBJ2-1 TRBV4-2 TGTGCCAGCAGCCAAGGGGGGACGACAGGGTTGAGCAATGAGCAGTTCTTC CASSQGGTTGLSNEQFF
. 11 once TRBJ1-1 TRBV20-1 TGCAGTGTCGGGGCAAACACTGAAGCTTTCTTT CSVGANTEAFF
. 14 . TRBJ1-4 TRBV4-3 TGCGCCAGCAGCCAAGTTGGGGGCCACGAAAAACTGTTTTTT CASSQVGGHEKLFF
. 15 . TRBJ1-6 TRBV7-2 TGTGCCAGCAGCGTCGGCAGGGGTATGGGCTCACCCCTCCACTTT CASSVGRGMGSPLHF
TRBD1 13 . TRBJ2-5 TRBV6-5 TGTGCCAGCAGCCGGGGACAGTCGGCGACCCAGTACTTC CASSRGQSATQYF
. 13 . TRBJ1-1 TRBV6-5 TGTGCCAGCGCCGACCTGGTGAGCACTGAAGCTTTCTTT CASADLVSTEAFF
TRBD1 16 few TRBJ1-6 TRBV18 TGTGCCAGCTCACCATCTATGGGACAGGATAATTCACCCCTCCACTTT CASSPSMGQDNSPLHF
TRBD1 14 once TRBJ2-7 TRBV10-2 TGCGCCAGCCGGCCCAGTGCAGGGGGAAGTGAGCAGTACTTC CASRPSAGGSEQYF
TRBD1 14 once TRBJ2-5 TRBV7-2 TGTGCCAGCAGAGAGACAGGGGCCCAAGAGACCCAGTACTTC CASRETGAQETQYF
. 14 . TRBJ1-4 TRBV27 TGTGCCAGCTCGCGACCGGGGGTAGGGGAAAAACTGTTTTTT CASSRPGVGEKLFF
. 13 . TRBJ1-3 TRBV18 TGTGCCACCAAACTCAGCTCTGGAAACACCATATATTTT CATKLSSGNTIYF
TRBD1 16 . TRBJ2-3 TRBV9 TGTGCCAGCAGCGTAGGGACAGGGAAAGGGACAGATACGCAGTATTTT CASSVGTGKGTDTQYF
. 14 . TRBJ2-3 TRBV14 TGTGCCAGCAGCCAAGGGGACAGCACAGATACGCAGTATTTT CASSQGDSTDTQYF
. 14 . TRBJ1-2 TRBV28 TGTGCCAGCAGTGTCCGGGACGGACTCTATGGCTACACCTTC CASSVRDGLYGYTF
TRBD1 15 . TRBJ1-2 TRBV5-6 TGTGCCAGCAGCTTGGGCAGGGGGTTATTCTATGGCTACACCTTC CASSLGRGLFYGYTF
TRBD1 14 . TRBJ1-1 TRBV2 TGTGCCAGCAGTGCCAGGGGGGGGAACACTGAAGCTTTCTTT CASSARGGNTEAFF
TRBD1 16 once TRBJ2-5 TRBV7-2 TGTGCCAGCAGCCCCGGGGACAGGGGACGGCAAGAGACCCAGTACTTC CASSPGDRGRQETQYF
TRBD1 12 . TRBJ2-7 TRBV6-6 TGTGCCAGCAGTTTGGGACAGGGTGAGCAGTACTTC CASSLGQGEQYF
. 14 . TRBJ1-2 TRBV18 TGTGCCAGCTCACCTGGGAGGTCCGGGGAAGGCTACACCTTC CASSPGRSGEGYTF
. 15 . TRBJ2-5 TRBV5-4 TGTGCCAGCAGCTACGCCGGCGGGGGCCAGGAGACCCAGTACTTC CASSYAGGGQETQYF
. 15 . TRBJ2-3 TRBV9 TGTGCCAGCAGCGTAGAGGCCAGAAACACAGATACGCAGTATTTT CASSVEARNTDTQYF